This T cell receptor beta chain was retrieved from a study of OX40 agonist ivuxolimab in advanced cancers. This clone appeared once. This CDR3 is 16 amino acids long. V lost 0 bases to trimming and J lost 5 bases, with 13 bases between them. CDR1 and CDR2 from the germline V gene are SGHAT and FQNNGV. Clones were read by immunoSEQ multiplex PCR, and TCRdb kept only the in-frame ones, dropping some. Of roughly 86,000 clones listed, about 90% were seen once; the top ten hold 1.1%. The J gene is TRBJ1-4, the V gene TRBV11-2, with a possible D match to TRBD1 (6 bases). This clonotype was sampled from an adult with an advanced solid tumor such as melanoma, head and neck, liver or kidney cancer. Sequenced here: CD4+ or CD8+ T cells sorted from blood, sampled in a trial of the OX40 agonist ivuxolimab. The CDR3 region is CASSLDLGAENEKLFF. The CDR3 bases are TGTGCCAGCAGCTTAGACCTGGGGGCAGAGAATGAAAAACTGTTTTTT.